The 26 T cell receptor beta chains presented below share a single source sample, sequenced in a study of neoadjuvant nivolumab and ipilimumab in lung cancer. The data were produced by immunoSEQ multiplex PCR, yet TCRdb's version contains in-frame clones alone and is incomplete. The sample contains some 10,000 clones, about 80% of which appear only once. Specimen: tumor tissue, collected after neoadjuvant nivolumab, alone or with ipilimumab, at or shortly before surgery. These receptors all stem from an adult with non-small cell lung cancer.

V is TRBV18 and J is TRBJ2-3, with D perhaps matching TRBD2 (6 bases). CDR1 is KGHSH, CDR2 LQKENI, per germline. V lost 3 bases and J 0 bases, leaving 13 bases between the germline ends. The CDR3 contains 16 residues. CDR3 region: CASSPRLDTSTDTQYF. The CDR3 DNA sequence: TGTGCCAGCTCACCTCGACTAGATACCAGCACAGATACGCAGTATTTT.

The gene calls are TRBV9 and TRBJ2-3; D is ambiguous. V gave up 4 bases and J gave up 0 bases, with 9 bases separating them. This CDR3 spans 14 amino acids. Germline CDR1 is SGDLS and CDR2 is YYNGEE. The CDR3 loop reads CASSPPQSTDTQYF. CDR3 sequence (DNA): TGTGCCAGCAGCCCCCCCCAAAGCACAGATACGCAGTATTTT.

This rearrangement joins TRBV5-1 to TRBJ1-3; D unclear. Germline-derived CDR1 and CDR2 are SGHRS and YFSETQ. V lost 2 bases to trimming and J lost 0 bases, with 9 bases between them. This CDR3 spans 15 amino acids. DNA of the CDR3: TGCGCCAGCAGCTTCGACTCCAGCTCTGGAAACACCATATATTTT. It is translated as CASSFDSSSGNTIYF. The entire variable domain, with the rest obtained from reference TRBV5-1 and TRBJ1-3, is as follows: KAGVTQTPRYLIKTRGQQVTLSCSPISGHRSVSWYQQTPGQGLQFLFEYFSETQRNKGNFPGRFSGRQFSNSRSEMNVSTLELGDSALYLCASSFDSSSGNTIYFGEGSWLTVV.

The V gene is TRBV14, the J gene TRBJ2-5; either TRBD1 or TRBD2 may fit D (5 bases each). V was clipped by 4 bases and J by 1 base, with 7 bases between them. This CDR3 spans 13 amino acids. The V gene's germline CDR1 is SGHDN and CDR2 FVKESK. The CDR3: CASSPRGQETQYF. The DNA of the CDR3 is TGTGCCAGCAGCCCGAGGGGCCAAGAGACCCAGTACTTC.

V usage is TRBV19 and J usage is TRBJ2-1; 11 bases fit TRBD2. The V gene end was trimmed by 5 bases and the J gene end by 0 bases; junction bases not matched to a gene: 9. This CDR3 has 18 residues. Germline CDR1 and CDR2: LNHDA and SQIVND (reference sequence). The CDR3 DNA sequence: TGTGCCAGTAGTCCCCTAGCGGGAGGTTTAAGCTCCTACAATGAGCAGTTCTTC. Protein product: CASSPLAGGLSSYNEQFF. Looking up the rest from reference TRBV19 and TRBJ2-1 gives the full variable domain: DGGITQSPKYLFRKEGQNVTLSCEQNLNHDAMYWYRQDPGQGLRLIYYSQIVNDFQKGDIAEGYSVSREKKESFPLTVTSAQKNPTAFYLCASSPLAGGLSSYNEQFFGPGTRLTVL.

This chain uses TRBV30 with TRBJ1-2; D remains unclear. Germline CDR1 reads GTSNPN; CDR2 reads SVGIG (reference sequence). The CDR3 contains 13 residues. Trimming took off 4 bases at V and 4 bases at J, with 13 bases between the two ends. As DNA, the CDR3 is TGTGCCTGGACAACAGAGCCCATCTATGGCTACACCTTC. This gives the protein CAWTTEPIYGYTF.

The chain recombines TRBV7-2 with TRBJ2-1; TRBD2 agrees at 9 bases. In germline, CDR1 is SGHTA, CDR2 FQGNSA. The CDR3 has 15 residues. V lost 5 bases, J lost 4 bases, and 6 bases stayed unmatched. CDR3 protein: CASSPTSGPYNEQFF. CDR3 in DNA: TGTGCCAGCAGCCCGACTAGCGGACCGTACAATGAGCAGTTCTTC.

The V call is TRBV6-5, the J call TRBJ1-2; a possible D gene is TRBD1 (6 bases). This CDR3 is built from 13 residues. In germline, CDR1 is MNHEY, CDR2 SVGAGI. V lost 4 bases to trimming and J lost 3 bases, with 9 bases between them. CDR3 loop: CASSLDSYYGYTF. CDR3 in DNA: TGTGCCAGCAGTTTGGACAGCTACTATGGCTACACCTTC.

The chain has TRBV6-6 and TRBJ2-7, with D possibly being TRBD1 or TRBD2 (5 bases each). The CDR3 spans 13 residues. V was shortened by 2 bases and J by 2 bases, with 7 bases between the two germline ends. Germline V lookup: CDR1 MNHNY, CDR2 SVGAGI (reference sequence). Here the CDR3 reads CASSYGGTYEQYF. The CDR3 DNA is TGTGCCAGCAGTTACGGGGGTACCTACGAGCAGTACTTC.

This clone appeared once. The chain uses TRBV7-9 and TRBJ2-1; 8 bases map to TRBD2. V lost 6 bases and J lost 6; bases outside the gene matches: 10. Germline CDR1 SEHNR, CDR2 FQNEAQ (reference sequence). CDR3 length equals 15 residues. The CDR3 protein is CASSSGTSIVNEQFF. The DNA of the CDR3 is TGTGCCAGCAGTTCCGGGACTAGTATAGTCAATGAGCAGTTCTTC.

V gene TRBV4-1 combines with J gene TRBJ2-5, with 9 nucleotides matching TRBD2. CDR1 and CDR2 (germline): MGHRA, YSYEKL. The length of the CDR3 is 19 residues. Trimming cost V 4 bases and J 3 bases; bases outside gene matches: 18. This CDR3 reads CASSRVGLLAGVWKETQYF. CDR3 sequence (DNA): TGCGCCAGCAGCCGGGTGGGCCTGTTAGCGGGAGTTTGGAAAGAGACCCAGTACTTC.

In its sample, this clone was seen a few times. The chain couples TRBV10-3 to TRBJ1-5, with 8 bases matching TRBD1. The junction had 8 bases not matched to a gene; V was cut back by 6 bases and J by 4 bases. This CDR3 is 15 amino acids long. The germline gives CDR1 ENHRY, CDR2 SYGVKD. The CDR3 sequence: CAISTQGVGNQPQHF. For the CDR3, the DNA is TGTGCCATCAGCACACAGGGGGTAGGGAATCAGCCCCAGCATTTT.

This chain links TRBV2 with TRBJ2-7, with D unclear. Between the trimmed V and J ends, which lost 3 bases and 3 bases, there was a span of 9 bases. Germline-derived CDR1 and CDR2 are SNHLY and FYNNEI. The CDR3 is 13 residues long. The CDR3 reads CASSDRPLYEQYF. The CDR3 nucleotides are TGTGCCAGCAGTGACAGGCCACTCTACGAGCAGTACTTC.

As to this clone: Within the sample, other DNA sequences also encode this same CDR3. The chain carries TRBV6-5 and TRBJ2-7; 14 bases line up with TRBD2. The CDR3 has 16 residues. Germline V gene lookup returns CDR1 MNHEY and CDR2 SVGAGI. Trimming cost V 0 bases and J 4 bases; bases outside gene matches: 2. In nucleotides, the CDR3 is TGTGCCAGCAGTTACTCAGGGACTAGCGGGAGTTACGAGCAGTACTTC. Its translation: CASSYSGTSGSYEQYF.

The rearrangement links TRBV10-2 to TRBJ2-7; no clear D gene. This CDR3 comprises 15 residues. Germline assignment: CDR1 WSHSY and CDR2 SAAADI. Trimming stripped 1 base from V and 1 base from J, with 11 bases between. This chain's CDR3 is CASSEWSTASYEQYF. The CDR3 DNA is TGCGCCAGCAGTGAGTGGAGTACCGCATCCTACGAGCAGTACTTC.

The chain joins TRBV7-9 to TRBJ2-5; D is tentatively TRBD1 or TRBD2 (6 bases each). The CDR3 length is 13 residues. V lost 2 bases and J lost 5, with 9 bases in between. Germline V gene sequence: CDR1 SEHNR, CDR2 FQNEAQ (reference sequence). The chain's CDR3 is CASSLRGLETQYF. In DNA form, the CDR3 reads TGTGCCAGCAGCTTACGGGGGCTGGAGACCCAGTACTTC.

This clone was counted a single time. J is TRBJ1-2 and V is TRBV5-1; D not certain. Trimming left V 0 bases short and J 3 bases short, with 9 bases between. Germline V gene sequence: CDR1 SGHRS, CDR2 YFSETQ. CDR3 size: 14 residues. The CDR3 DNA follows: TGCGCCAGCAGCTTGGATCCGGGCTACTATGGCTACACCTTC. Protein sequence: CASSLDPGYYGYTF.

This clone has just one count. The chain joins TRBV6-6 to TRBJ2-7; D is unclear. The germline gives CDR1 MNHNY, CDR2 SVGAGI (reference sequence). Deletions cut 0 bases from V and 3 bases from J, with 3 bases between. CDR3 length: 12 amino acids. The CDR3: CASSYSDYEQYF. The CDR3 bases are TGTGCCAGCAGTTACTCCGACTACGAGCAGTACTTC.

The V and J genes are TRBV2 and TRBJ1-2; D unresolved. CDR1 and CDR2 from the germline V gene are SNHLY and FYNNEI. CDR3 length equals 13 residues. Trimming stripped 4 bases from V and 5 bases from J, with 11 bases between. The CDR3 DNA reads TGTGCCAGCAGTGGAAGAGGCCAGTATGGCTACACCTTC. It translates to CASSGRGQYGYTF. The full variable domain, completed using reference TRBV2 and TRBJ1-2, is EPEVTQTPSHQVTQMGQEVILRCVPISNHLYFYWYRQILGQKVEFLVSFYNNEISEKSEIFDDQFSVERPDGSNFTLKIRSTKLEDSAMYFCASSGRGQYGYTFGSGTRLTVV.

This clone showed up just a few times. The chain uses TRBV4-3 and TRBJ1-2, with TRBD1 matching over 8 bases. Germline V gene data show CDR1 as LGHNA and CDR2 as YSLEER. This CDR3 comprises 15 residues. The ends lost 3 bases at V and 8 bases at J; junction bases unmatched: 11. CDR3 sequence reads: CASSQMRGQEGGYTF. The CDR3 DNA is TGCGCCAGCAGCCAGATGAGGGGACAGGAAGGGGGCTACACCTTC.

J is TRBJ2-1 and V is TRBV5-1; 8 nucleotides line up with TRBD1. Germline CDR1 SGHRS, CDR2 YFSETQ. With V trimmed by 3 bases and J by 5 bases, 13 bases remained unmatched. The length of the CDR3 is 17 residues. This CDR3 is CASSYRSGGQVNNEQFF. The CDR3 DNA reads as TGCGCCAGCAGCTACCGGTCTGGGGGACAGGTTAACAATGAGCAGTTCTTC.

This clone came up a few times. This rearrangement joins TRBV6-6 to TRBJ2-2; 8 bases match TRBD1. With V trimmed by 5 bases and J by 4 bases, 3 bases remained unmatched. The CDR3 is made up of 14 amino acids. Germline values: CDR1 MNHNY, CDR2 SVGAGI (reference sequence). The CDR3 coding sequence is TGTGCCAGCAGTCGACAGGGGTCCACCGGGGAGCTGTTTTTT. Translating gives CASSRQGSTGELFF.

The J gene is TRBJ2-7, the V gene TRBV7-2; 16 bases align to TRBD2. Trimming removed 3 bases from V and 1 base from J; junction bases left unmatched: 6. The CDR3 runs to 18 residues. CDR1 SGHTA and CDR2 FQGNSA come from the germline V gene. CDR3 in amino acids: CASSLGLAGGPLSYEQYF. In nucleotides, the CDR3 is TGTGCCAGCAGCTTGGGACTAGCGGGAGGGCCTTTATCCTACGAGCAGTACTTC.

The rearrangement uses TRBV10-3 and TRBJ1-1; D remains ambiguous. Trimming removed 7 bases at V and 1 base at J, with 10 bases between. The CDR3 contains 13 residues. Germline CDR1 and CDR2: ENHRY and SYGVKD. The CDR3 spells CAIKGRTNTEAFF. The CDR3 DNA sequence: TGTGCCATCAAGGGCAGGACGAACACTGAAGCTTTCTTT.

The V call is TRBV7-9, the J call TRBJ2-7; D could derive from TRBD1 or TRBD2 (6 bases each). CDR3 size: 14 residues. V gave up 2 bases and J gave up 12 bases, with 20 bases separating them. Germline V gives CDR1 SEHNR, CDR2 FQNEAQ (reference sequence). CDR3 nucleotides: TGTGCCAGCAGCTTATCGGATGCGGGGACAAATGGGTACTTC. Translating gives CASSLSDAGTNGYF. The full variable domain, with the rest looked up from reference TRBV7-9 and TRBJ2-7, is DTGVSQNPRHKITKRGQNVTFRCDPISEHNRLYWYRQTLGQGPEFLTYFQNEAQLEKSRLLSDRFSAERPKGSFSTLEIQRTEQGDSAMYLCASSLSDAGTNGYFGPGTRLTVT.

The rearrangement joins TRBV5-1 to TRBJ1-1; the D gene is possibly TRBD1 (5 bases). CDR1 SGHRS and CDR2 YFSETQ come from the germline V gene. Trimming pared 4 bases from V and 0 bases from J, leaving 19 bases between. The CDR3 runs 17 residues. Here the CDR3 reads CASSMIGRGRVNTEAFF. Here the CDR3 DNA reads TGCGCCAGCAGCATGATAGGTAGGGGCCGGGTGAACACTGAAGCTTTCTTT.